The next 3 T cell receptor beta chains were all read from a single sample in a study of graft-versus-host responses after intestinal transplantation. Here immunoSEQ multiplex PCR was the method, and the copy in TCRdb shows in-frame clones only, minus some. The sample has 95,000 to 110,000 clones, roughly 87% seen once; the top ten hold around 0.9%. Their specific antigens are unknown. The specimen comprised unstimulated CD4+ T cells sorted from spleen or lymph node cells, sampled before intestinal transplant. Source of these receptors: a human donor who received an intestinal transplant.

V is TRBV7-2 and J is TRBJ2-3; 9 nucleotides line up with TRBD2. Germline values: CDR1 SGHTA, CDR2 FQGNSA. With 5 bases clipped from V and 1 base from J, the junction kept 4 bases outside the gene matches. The CDR3 is 15 residues long. The CDR3 protein is CASSLWTSGTDTQYF. The CDR3 nucleotides read TGTGCCAGCAGCCTGTGGACTAGCGGCACAGATACGCAGTATTTT.

CDR3 DNA: TGCGCCAGCAGCTTGGCGACAGGGGGCGGTGAGCAGTTCTTC. The encoded protein is CASSLATGGGEQFF. The rearrangement links TRBV5-1 to TRBJ2-1; 10 nucleotides line up with TRBD1. The CDR3 loop spans 14 amino acids. CDR1 and CDR2 from the germline V gene are SGHRS and YFSETQ. V shed 0 bases, J shed 9 bases, and the junction held 3 bases outside the gene matches.

The chain recombines TRBV10-1 with TRBJ2-1; the match to TRBD1 covers 11 bases. CDR3 size: 15 residues. Germline-derived CDR1 and CDR2 are WNHNN and SYGVQD (reference sequence). Trimming at V came to 3 bases and at J to 8 bases, leaving 6 bases not matched to a gene. The CDR3: CASSDQRTGGDEQFF. The CDR3 bases are TGCGCCAGCAGTGATCAGAGGACAGGGGGCGATGAGCAGTTCTTC.